This TCR beta chain was sequenced during a study of human T cells and chemical hapten exposure. It was the library that attached unique molecular identifiers to individual cDNA molecules. TCRdb re-derived calls from the RACE reads in MiXCR, one entry per CDR3 protein. The top ten hold about 1.6% of the sample, which has 80,000 to 100,000 distinct CDR3 sequences, approximately 8% seen once. Trimming cost V 1 base and J 5 bases, with 4 bases left between them. Germline-derived CDR1 and CDR2 are KGHDR and SFDVKD. This CDR3 has 13 amino acids. Noted time point: patch test 1, 2 weeks after DPC sensitization. Treatment described: therapeutic diphenylcyclopropenone sensitization with weekly scalp DPC.

This clonotype originated in a woman under 40 with alopecia areata. Some clones in this sample may be carry-over from other donors' samples. The source material was whole blood, sampled in connection with sensitization to the hapten diphenylcyclopropenone (DPC). This chain uses TRBV24-1 with TRBJ2-2; D not certain. The CDR3 DNA is TGTGCCACCAGTGATTTATATACCGGGGAGCTGTTTTTT. Its protein product is CATSDLYTGELFF.